These 5 T cell receptor beta chains came from one sample sequenced in a study of identical twins. TCRdb analysed the 5' RACE reads with MiXCR anew, one entry per CDR3 protein. The sample has about 250,000 distinct CDR3 sequences; about 8% are singletons. These same records also appear under a second study, on yellow fever vaccine responses in identical twins.

The specimen was CD8+ T cells sorted from blood. The receptors here all came from a woman aged 18-30 years in good health.

This clonotype was counted only a few times. V usage is TRBV7-9 and J usage is TRBJ2-2; D may be TRBD2 (5 bases). V was pared by 7 bases and J by 0 bases, with 9 bases between. Germline V gene lookup returns CDR1 SEHNR and CDR2 FQNEAQ (reference sequence). CDR3 length: 14 residues. The chain's CDR3 is CASNRDPNTGELFF. The CDR3 coding sequence is TGTGCCAGCAACCGGGATCCGAACACCGGGGAGCTGTTTTTT.

This clonotype was detected only a few times. The chain uses TRBV5-6 and TRBJ2-1; a possible D gene is TRBD2 (5 bases). CDR1 is SGHDT, CDR2 YYEEEE, per germline. Trimming stripped 4 bases from V and 10 bases from J, with 24 bases between. The CDR3 has 16 residues. As DNA, the CDR3 is TGTGCCAGCAGCCCCCGAGAGGCCAGCGGACTGGACGAGCAGTTCTTC. It codes for CASSPREASGLDEQFF.

This clonotype was counted many times. This chain uses TRBV11-2 with TRBJ2-3, with 7 bases matching TRBD1. This CDR3 has 16 residues. The J segment lost 2 bases and the V segment lost 5 bases, leaving 10 bases of the junction unmatched. Germline V gene sequence: CDR1 SGHAT, CDR2 FQNNGV. CDR3 coding DNA: TGTGCCAGCAGCATCGTGGGACAGACTTACACAGATACGCAGTATTTT. Translating gives CASSIVGQTYTDTQYF. Full variable domain (outside the CDR3, taken from reference TRBV11-2 and TRBJ2-3): EAGVAQSPRYKIIEKRQSVAFWCNPISGHATLYWYQQILGQGPKLLIQFQNNGVVDDSQLPKDRFSAERLKGVDSTLKIQPAKLEDSAVYLCASSIVGQTYTDTQYFGPGTRLTVL.

This chain connects TRBV20-1 to TRBJ2-4; 15 nucleotides match TRBD2. Germline V gene data show CDR1 as DFQATT and CDR2 as SNEGSKA (reference sequence). V lost 4 bases, J lost 0 bases, and 7 bases stayed unmatched. This CDR3 is 18 amino acids long. The DNA for the CDR3 is TGCAGTGCTACCCGTAGGACTAGCGGGGGGGTAGCCAAAAACATTCAGTACTTC. Amino acid sequence: CSATRRTSGGVAKNIQYF.

This clonotype was picked up many times. This chain joins TRBV28 and TRBJ2-7; 9 nucleotides line up with TRBD2. Germline assignment: CDR1 MDHEN and CDR2 SYDVKM. V was clipped by 5 bases and J by 2 bases; unmatched bases: 4. The CDR3 has 14 residues. CDR3 loop: CASSPTSGPYEQYF. The CDR3 bases are TGTGCCAGCAGTCCGACTAGCGGACCCTACGAGCAGTACTTC.